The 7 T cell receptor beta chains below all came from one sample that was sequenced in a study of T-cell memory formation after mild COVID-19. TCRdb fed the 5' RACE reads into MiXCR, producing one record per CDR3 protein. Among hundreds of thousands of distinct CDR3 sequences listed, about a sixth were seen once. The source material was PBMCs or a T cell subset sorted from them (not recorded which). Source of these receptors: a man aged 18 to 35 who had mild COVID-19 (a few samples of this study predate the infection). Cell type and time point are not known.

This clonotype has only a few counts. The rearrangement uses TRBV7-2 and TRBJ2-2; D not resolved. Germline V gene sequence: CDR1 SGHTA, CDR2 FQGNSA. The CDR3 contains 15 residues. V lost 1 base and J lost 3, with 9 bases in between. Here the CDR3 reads CASSLDTGYTGELFF. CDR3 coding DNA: TGTGCCAGCAGCTTAGATACCGGGTACACCGGGGAGCTGTTTTTT.

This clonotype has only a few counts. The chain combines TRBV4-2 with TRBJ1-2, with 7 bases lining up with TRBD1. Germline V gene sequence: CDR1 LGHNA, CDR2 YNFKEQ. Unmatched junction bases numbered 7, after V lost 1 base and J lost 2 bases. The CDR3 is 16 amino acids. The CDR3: CASSQADRAQNYGYTF. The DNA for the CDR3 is TGTGCCAGCAGCCAAGCCGACAGGGCACAAAACTATGGCTACACCTTC.

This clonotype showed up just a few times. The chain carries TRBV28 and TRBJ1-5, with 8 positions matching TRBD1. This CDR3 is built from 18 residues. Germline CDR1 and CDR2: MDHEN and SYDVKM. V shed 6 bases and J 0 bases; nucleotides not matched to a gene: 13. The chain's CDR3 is CASSRADRAYYSNQPQHF. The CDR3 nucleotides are TGTGCCAGCAGCCGCGCGGACAGGGCTTACTATAGCAATCAGCCCCAGCATTTT.

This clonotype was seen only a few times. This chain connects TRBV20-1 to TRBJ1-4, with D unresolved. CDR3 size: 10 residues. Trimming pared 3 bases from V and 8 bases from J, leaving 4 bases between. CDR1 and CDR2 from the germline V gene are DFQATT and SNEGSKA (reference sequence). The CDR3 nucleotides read TGCAGTGCTAGGGGCGAAAAACTGTTTTTT. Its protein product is CSARGEKLFF.

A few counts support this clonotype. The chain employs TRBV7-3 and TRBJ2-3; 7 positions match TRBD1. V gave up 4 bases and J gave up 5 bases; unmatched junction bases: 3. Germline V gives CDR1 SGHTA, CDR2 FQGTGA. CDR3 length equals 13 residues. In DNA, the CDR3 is TGTGCCAGCAGCTCAAACAGGGGAGATACGCAGTATTTT. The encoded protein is CASSSNRGDTQYF.

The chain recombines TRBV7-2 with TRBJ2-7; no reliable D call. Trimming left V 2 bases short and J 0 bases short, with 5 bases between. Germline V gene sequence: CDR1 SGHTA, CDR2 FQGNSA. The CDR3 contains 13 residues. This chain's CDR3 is CASSLFPSYEQYF. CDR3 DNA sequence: TGTGCCAGCAGCTTATTCCCCTCCTACGAGCAGTACTTC.

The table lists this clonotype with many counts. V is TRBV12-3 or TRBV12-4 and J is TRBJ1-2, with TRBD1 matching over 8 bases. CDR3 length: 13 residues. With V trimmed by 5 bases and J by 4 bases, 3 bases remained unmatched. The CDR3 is CASSVGQGYGYTF. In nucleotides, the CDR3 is TGTGCCAGCAGTGTAGGACAGGGCTATGGCTACACCTTC.